A selection of T cell receptor beta chains follows, all from one sample in a study of T cells in localized non-small cell lung cancer. Sequencing was performed with immunoSEQ multiplex PCR; in TCRdb, only in-frame clones are kept and a portion is missing. Of 32,000 or so clones in the sample, 90% are singletons; the top ten hold roughly 4.2%. The material sequenced was peripheral blood, taken before any cancer treatment. These receptors came from a man between 40 and 70 years old with stage I lung adenocarcinoma. Each CDR3 is given with its conserved first and last residue. The D gene is left open where the match is weak. Only some rows state a clone size, as once, few, many or a class for expanded clones.

clone size: NA
V gene: TRBV7-8
D gene: NA
J gene: TRBJ2-3
CDR3 length: 15
CDR3 DNA: TGTGCCAGCAGCTCCGCCGGGACGCCCACAGATACGCAGTATTTT
CDR3 protein: CASSSAGTPTDTQYF

clone size: NA
V gene: TRBV5-1
D gene: NA
J gene: TRBJ2-2
CDR3 length: 13
CDR3 DNA: TGCGCCAGCAGCTTGAGCACCACCGGGGAGCTGTTTTTT
CDR3 protein: CASSLSTTGELFF

clone size: NA
V gene: TRBV2
D gene: NA
J gene: TRBJ1-1
CDR3 length: 13
CDR3 DNA: TGTGCCAGCAGTGAAATGTGGAGTTCTGAAGCTTTCTTT
CDR3 protein: CASSEMWSSEAFF

clone size: NA
V gene: TRBV7-6
D gene: NA
J gene: TRBJ1-1
CDR3 length: 14
CDR3 DNA: TGTGCCAGCAGCCCCCGGGACACCTACACTGAAGCTTTCTTT
CDR3 protein: CASSPRDTYTEAFF

clone size: NA
V gene: TRBV6-1
D gene: NA
J gene: TRBJ2-1
CDR3 length: 14
CDR3 DNA: TGTGCCAGCACCTCAGGGGACTCCCGATTCGAGCAGTTCTTC
CDR3 protein: CASTSGDSRFEQFF

clone size: once
V gene: TRBV11-2
D gene: NA
J gene: TRBJ2-3
CDR3 length: 14
CDR3 DNA: TGTGCCAGCAGCTTAAAGGGTTCAGGGTTTACGCAGTATTTT
CDR3 protein: CASSLKGSGFTQYF

clone size: few
V gene: TRBV9
D gene: NA
J gene: TRBJ1-2
CDR3 length: 14
CDR3 DNA: TGTGCCAGCAGCCCCCAAACAGGGAGCTATGGCTACACCTTC
CDR3 protein: CASSPQTGSYGYTF

clone size: NA
V gene: TRBV12-5
D gene: NA
J gene: TRBJ1-5
CDR3 length: 12
CDR3 DNA: TGTGCTAGTGCAACAGTTGGGGAGCCCCAGCATTTT
CDR3 protein: CASATVGEPQHF

clone size: NA
V gene: TRBV7-2
D gene: NA
J gene: TRBJ1-5
CDR3 length: 12
CDR3 DNA: TGTGCCAGCAGCTTAGGGGGTGGGCCCCAGCATTTT
CDR3 protein: CASSLGGGPQHF

clone size: NA
V gene: TRBV5-1
D gene: NA
J gene: TRBJ1-6
CDR3 length: 17
CDR3 DNA: TGCGCCAGCAGCTTGCGGGGGCCCAGCTCCTATAATTCACCCCTCCACTTT
CDR3 protein: CASSLRGPSSYNSPLHF

clone size: NA
V gene: TRBV5-1
D gene: NA
J gene: TRBJ1-1
CDR3 length: 14
CDR3 DNA: TGCGCCAGCAGCTTGCGTCCGCCAGACACTGAAGCTTTCTTT
CDR3 protein: CASSLRPPDTEAFF

clone size: NA
V gene: TRBV19
D gene: TRBD1
J gene: TRBJ1-1
CDR3 length: 14
CDR3 DNA: TGTGCCAGTATCGGACAGGGGTGGGACACTGAAGCTTTCTTT
CDR3 protein: CASIGQGWDTEAFF

clone size: NA
V gene: TRBV2
D gene: TRBD2
J gene: TRBJ2-3
CDR3 length: 18
CDR3 DNA: TGTGCCAGCGGCCAGAGAATTAGTAGCGGGACCCACACAGATACGCAGTATTTT
CDR3 protein: CASGQRISSGTHTDTQYF

clone size: NA
V gene: TRBV19
D gene: NA
J gene: TRBJ1-2
CDR3 length: 14
CDR3 DNA: TGTGCCACCCCCTTGGACGGATCGAACTATGGCTACACCTTC
CDR3 protein: CATPLDGSNYGYTF

clone size: NA
V gene: TRBV19
D gene: TRBD1
J gene: TRBJ1-2
CDR3 length: 13
CDR3 DNA: TGTGCCAGTAGTATAGGACAGGGGTACGGCTACACCTTC
CDR3 protein: CASSIGQGYGYTF